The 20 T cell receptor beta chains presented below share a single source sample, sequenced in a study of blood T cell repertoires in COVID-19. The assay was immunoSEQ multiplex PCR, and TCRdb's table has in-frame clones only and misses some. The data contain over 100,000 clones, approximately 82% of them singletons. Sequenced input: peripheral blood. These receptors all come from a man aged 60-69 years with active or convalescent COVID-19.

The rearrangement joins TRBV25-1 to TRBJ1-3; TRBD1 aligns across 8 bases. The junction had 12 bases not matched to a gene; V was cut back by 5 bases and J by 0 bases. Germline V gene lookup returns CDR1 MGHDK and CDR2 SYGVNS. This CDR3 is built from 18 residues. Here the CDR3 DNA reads TGTGCCAGCAGTCCCCAGAAGAGGACAGGGAGCTCTGGAAACACCATATATTTT. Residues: CASSPQKRTGSSGNTIYF.

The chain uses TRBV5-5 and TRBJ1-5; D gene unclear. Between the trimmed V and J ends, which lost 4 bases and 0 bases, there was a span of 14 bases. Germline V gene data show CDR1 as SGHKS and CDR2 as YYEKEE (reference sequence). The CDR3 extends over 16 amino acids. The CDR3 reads CASSLGGGYSNQPQHF. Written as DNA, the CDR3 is TGTGCCAGCAGCCTGGGAGGAGGCTATAGCAATCAGCCCCAGCATTTT.

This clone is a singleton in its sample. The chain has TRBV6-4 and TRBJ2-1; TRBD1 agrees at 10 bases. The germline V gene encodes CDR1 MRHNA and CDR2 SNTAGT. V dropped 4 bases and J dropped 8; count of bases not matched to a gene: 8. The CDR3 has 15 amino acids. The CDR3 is CASSAPGQGKDEQFF. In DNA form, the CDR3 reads TGTGCCAGCAGTGCCCCGGGACAGGGGAAGGATGAGCAGTTCTTC.

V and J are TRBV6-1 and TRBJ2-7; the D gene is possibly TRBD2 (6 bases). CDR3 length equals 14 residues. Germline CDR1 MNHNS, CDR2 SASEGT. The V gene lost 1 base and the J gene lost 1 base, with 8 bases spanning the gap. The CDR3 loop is CASSEGGLSYEQYV. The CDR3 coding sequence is TGTGCCAGCAGTGAAGGGGGACTTTCCTACGAGCAGTACGTC.

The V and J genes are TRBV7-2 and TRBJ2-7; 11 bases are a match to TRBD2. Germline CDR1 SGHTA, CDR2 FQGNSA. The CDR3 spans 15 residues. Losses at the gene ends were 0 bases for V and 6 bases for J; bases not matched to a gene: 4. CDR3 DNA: TGTGCCAGCAGCTTAGCGGGGCTAGCGGGAGGCGAGCAGTACTTC. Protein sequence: CASSLAGLAGGEQYF.

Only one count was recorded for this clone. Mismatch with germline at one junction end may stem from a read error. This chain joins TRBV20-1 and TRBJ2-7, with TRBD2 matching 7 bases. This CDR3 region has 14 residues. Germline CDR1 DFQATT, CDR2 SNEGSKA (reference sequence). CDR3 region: CSTSPSGASYKQYF. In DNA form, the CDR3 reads TGCAGTACTAGTCCCAGCGGGGCCTCCTACAAGCAGTACTTC.

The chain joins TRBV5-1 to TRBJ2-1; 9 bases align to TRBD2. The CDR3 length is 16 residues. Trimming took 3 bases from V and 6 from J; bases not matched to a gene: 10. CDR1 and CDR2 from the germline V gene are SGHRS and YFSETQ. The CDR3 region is CASSSQPGLAINEQFF. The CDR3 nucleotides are TGCGCCAGCAGCTCGCAACCGGGACTAGCTATCAATGAGCAGTTCTTC.

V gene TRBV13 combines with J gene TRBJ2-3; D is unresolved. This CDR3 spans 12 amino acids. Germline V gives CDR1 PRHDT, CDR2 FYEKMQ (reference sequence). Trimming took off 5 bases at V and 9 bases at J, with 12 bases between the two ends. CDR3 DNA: TGTGCCAGCAGCCGAGGTCCTGCAACGCAGTATTTT. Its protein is CASSRGPATQYF.

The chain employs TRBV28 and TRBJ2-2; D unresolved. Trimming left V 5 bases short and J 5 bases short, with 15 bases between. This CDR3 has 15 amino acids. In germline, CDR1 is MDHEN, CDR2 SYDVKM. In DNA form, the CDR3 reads TGTGCCAGCAGTCCCCCACTTGGTCCTACCGGGGAGCTGTTTTTT. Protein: CASSPPLGPTGELFF. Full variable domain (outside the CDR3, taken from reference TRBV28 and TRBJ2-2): DVKVTQSSRYLVKRTGEKVFLECVQDMDHENMFWYRQDPGLGLRLIYFSYDVKMKEKGDIPEGYSVSREKKERFSLILESASTNQTSMYLCASSPPLGPTGELFFGEGSRLTVL.

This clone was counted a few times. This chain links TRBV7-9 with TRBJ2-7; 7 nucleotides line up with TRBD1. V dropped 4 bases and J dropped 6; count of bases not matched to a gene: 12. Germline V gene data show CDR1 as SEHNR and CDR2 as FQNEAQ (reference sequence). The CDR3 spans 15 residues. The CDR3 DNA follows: TGTGCCAGCAGCTCAAAACCACAGGGGTTCTCCGAGCAGTACGTC. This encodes CASSSKPQGFSEQYV.

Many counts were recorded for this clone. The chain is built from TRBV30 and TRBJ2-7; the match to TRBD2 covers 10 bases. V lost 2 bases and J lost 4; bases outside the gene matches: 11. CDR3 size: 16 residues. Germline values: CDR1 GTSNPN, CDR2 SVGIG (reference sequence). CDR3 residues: CAWSSRASGRTYEQYF. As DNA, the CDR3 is TGTGCCTGGAGTTCCAGGGCTAGCGGGAGAACGTACGAGCAGTACTTC.

The CDR3 loop is CASSLRTGGPPGTQYF. The CDR3 bases are TGTGCCAGCAGCTTACGGACAGGGGGGCCCCCCGGGACCCAGTACTTC. J is TRBJ2-5 and V is TRBV3-1 (or the pseudogene TRBV3-2), with 10 bases that match TRBD1. Trimming cost V 5 bases and J 7 bases; bases outside gene matches: 13. The CDR3 spans 16 residues. From germline, CDR1 is LGHDT and CDR2 YNNKEL (reference sequence).

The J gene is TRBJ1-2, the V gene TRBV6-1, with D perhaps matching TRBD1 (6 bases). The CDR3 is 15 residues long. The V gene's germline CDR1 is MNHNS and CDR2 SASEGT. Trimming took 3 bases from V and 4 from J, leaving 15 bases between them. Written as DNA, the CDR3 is TGTGCCAGCAGTGAGGGAACAGGGATACTCTATGGCTACACCTTC. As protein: CASSEGTGILYGYTF.

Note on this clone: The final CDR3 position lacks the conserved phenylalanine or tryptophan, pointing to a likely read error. The CDR3, as DNA: TGTGCCAGCAAAGGGGGCTATAATTCACCCCTCCACCTT. It codes for CASKGGYNSPLHL. This chain connects TRBV12-3 or TRBV12-4 to TRBJ1-6, with D tentatively TRBD1 (6 bases). Trimming left V 7 bases short and J 3 bases short, with 7 bases between. The CDR3 has 13 residues.

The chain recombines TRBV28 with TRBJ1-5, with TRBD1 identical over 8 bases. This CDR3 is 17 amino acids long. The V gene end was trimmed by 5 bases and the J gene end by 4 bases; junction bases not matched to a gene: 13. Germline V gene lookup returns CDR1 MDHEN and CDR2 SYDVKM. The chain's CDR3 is CASSTRTGRGRNQPQHF. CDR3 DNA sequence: TGTGCCAGCAGTACACGGACAGGGAGGGGCAGGAATCAGCCCCAGCATTTT. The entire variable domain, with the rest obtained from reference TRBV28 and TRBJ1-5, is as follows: DVKVTQSSRYLVKRTGEKVFLECVQDMDHENMFWYRQDPGLGLRLIYFSYDVKMKEKGDIPEGYSVSREKKERFSLILESASTNQTSMYLCASSTRTGRGRNQPQHFGDGTRLSIL.

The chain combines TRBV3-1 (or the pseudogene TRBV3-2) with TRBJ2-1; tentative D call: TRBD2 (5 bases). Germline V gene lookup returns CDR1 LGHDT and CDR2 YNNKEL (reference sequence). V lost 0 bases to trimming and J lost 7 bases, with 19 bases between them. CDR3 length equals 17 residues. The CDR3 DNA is TGTGCCAGCAGCCAAGATCTGGTGGGAGCGATTAAGAATGAGCAGTTCTTC. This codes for CASSQDLVGAIKNEQFF.

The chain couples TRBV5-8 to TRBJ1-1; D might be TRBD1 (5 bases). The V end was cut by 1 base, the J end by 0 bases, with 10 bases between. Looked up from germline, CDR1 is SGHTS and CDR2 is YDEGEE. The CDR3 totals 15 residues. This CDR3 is CASSLLGGMNTEAFF. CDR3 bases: TGTGCCAGCAGCTTGCTGGGGGGAATGAACACTGAAGCTTTCTTT. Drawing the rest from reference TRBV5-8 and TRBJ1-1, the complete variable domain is EAGVTQSPTHLIKTRGQQATLRCSPISGHTSVYWYQQALGLGLQFLLWYDEGEERNRGNFPPRFSGRQFPNYSSELNVNALELEDSALYLCASSLLGGMNTEAFFGQGTRLTVV.

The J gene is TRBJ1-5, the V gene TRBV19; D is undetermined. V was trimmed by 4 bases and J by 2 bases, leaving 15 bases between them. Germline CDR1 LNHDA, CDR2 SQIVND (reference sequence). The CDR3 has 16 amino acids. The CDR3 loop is CASSNEVGRGNQPQHF. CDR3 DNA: TGTGCCAGTAGTAATGAAGTTGGGAGGGGCAATCAGCCCCAGCATTTT.

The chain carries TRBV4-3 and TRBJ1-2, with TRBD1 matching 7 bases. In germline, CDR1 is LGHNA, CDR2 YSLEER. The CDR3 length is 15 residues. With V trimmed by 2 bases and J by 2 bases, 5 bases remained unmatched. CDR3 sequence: CASSQSLDRNYGYTF. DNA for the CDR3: TGCGCCAGCAGCCAATCCCTGGACAGGAACTATGGCTACACCTTC.

CDR3 DNA: TGTGCCAGCAGTTACCAGGAGGGTCCTGGTTCACCCCTCCACTTT. Protein: CASSYQEGPGSPLHF. This rearrangement joins TRBV27 to TRBJ1-6; the D is unclear. Trimming removed 4 bases at V and 9 bases at J, with 16 bases between. The CDR3 contains 15 residues. Germline CDR1 is MNHEY and CDR2 is SMNVEV (reference sequence).